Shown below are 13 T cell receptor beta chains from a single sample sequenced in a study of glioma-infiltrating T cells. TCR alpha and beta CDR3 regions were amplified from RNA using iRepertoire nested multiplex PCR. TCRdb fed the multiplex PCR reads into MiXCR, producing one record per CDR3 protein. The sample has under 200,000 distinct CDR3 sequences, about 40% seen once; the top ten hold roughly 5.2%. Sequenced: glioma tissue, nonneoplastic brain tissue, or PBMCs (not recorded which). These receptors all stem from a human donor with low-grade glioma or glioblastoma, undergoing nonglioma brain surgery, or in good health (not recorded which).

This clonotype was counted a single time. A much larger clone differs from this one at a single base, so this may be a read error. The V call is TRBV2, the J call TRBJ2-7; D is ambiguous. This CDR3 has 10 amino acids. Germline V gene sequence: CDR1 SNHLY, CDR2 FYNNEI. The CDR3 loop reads CGSQYYEQYF. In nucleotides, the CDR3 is TGTGGCAGCCAATACTACGAGCAGTACTTC.

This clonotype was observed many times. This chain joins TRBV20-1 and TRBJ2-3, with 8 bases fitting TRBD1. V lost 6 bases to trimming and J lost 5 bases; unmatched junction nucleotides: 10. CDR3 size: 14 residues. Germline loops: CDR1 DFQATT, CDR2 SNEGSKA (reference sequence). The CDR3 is CSATDRVGRDTQYF. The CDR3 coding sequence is TGCAGTGCGACGGACAGGGTGGGAAGAGATACGCAGTATTTT.

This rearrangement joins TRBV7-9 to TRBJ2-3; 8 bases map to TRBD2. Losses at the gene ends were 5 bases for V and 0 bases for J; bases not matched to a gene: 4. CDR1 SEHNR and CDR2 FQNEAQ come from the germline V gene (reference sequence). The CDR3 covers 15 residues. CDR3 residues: CASSLIAGSTDTQYF. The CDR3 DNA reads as TGTGCCAGCAGCCTCATAGCGGGAAGCACAGATACGCAGTATTTT.

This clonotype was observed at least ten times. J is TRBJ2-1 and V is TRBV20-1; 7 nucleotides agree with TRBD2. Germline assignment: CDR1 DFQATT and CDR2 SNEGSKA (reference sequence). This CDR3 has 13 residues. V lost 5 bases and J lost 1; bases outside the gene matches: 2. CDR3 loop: CSAGGSSYNEQFF. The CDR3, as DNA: TGCAGTGCTGGCGGGAGTTCCTACAATGAGCAGTTCTTC.

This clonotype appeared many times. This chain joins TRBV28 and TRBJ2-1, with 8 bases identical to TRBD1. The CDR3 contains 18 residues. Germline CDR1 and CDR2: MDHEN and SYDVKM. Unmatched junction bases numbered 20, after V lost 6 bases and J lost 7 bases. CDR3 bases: TGTGCCAGCAGGCCCGGACAGGGAAGACGCGGATACATTAATGAGCAGTTCTTC. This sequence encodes CASRPGQGRRGYINEQFF.

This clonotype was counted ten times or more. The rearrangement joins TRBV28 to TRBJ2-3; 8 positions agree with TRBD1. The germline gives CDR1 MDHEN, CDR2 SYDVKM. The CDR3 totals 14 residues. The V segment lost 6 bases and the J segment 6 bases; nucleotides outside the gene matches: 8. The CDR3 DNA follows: TGTGCCAGCAGGGGGACAGGCTCATGGGATACGCAGTATTTT. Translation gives CASRGTGSWDTQYF.

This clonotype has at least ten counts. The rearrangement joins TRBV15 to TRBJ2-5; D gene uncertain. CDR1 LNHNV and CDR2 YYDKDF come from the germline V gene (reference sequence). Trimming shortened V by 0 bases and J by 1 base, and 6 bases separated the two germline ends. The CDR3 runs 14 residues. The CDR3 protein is CATSRDTSQETQYF. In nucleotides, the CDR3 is TGTGCCACCAGCAGAGACACCAGCCAAGAGACCCAGTACTTC.

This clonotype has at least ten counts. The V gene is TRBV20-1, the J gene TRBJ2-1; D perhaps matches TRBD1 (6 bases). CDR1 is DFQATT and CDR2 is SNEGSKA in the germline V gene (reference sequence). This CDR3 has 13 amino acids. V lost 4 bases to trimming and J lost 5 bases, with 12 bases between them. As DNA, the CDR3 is TGCAGTGCTACCGACAGGATCCACAATGAGCAGTTCTTC. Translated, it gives CSATDRIHNEQFF.

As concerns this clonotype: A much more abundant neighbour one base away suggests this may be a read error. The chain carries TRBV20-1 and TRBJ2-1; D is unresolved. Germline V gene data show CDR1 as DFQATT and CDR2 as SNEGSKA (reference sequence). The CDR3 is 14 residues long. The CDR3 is CSPKNLAAYNDQFF. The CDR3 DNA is TGCAGTCCCAAAAACCTGGCGGCCTACAATGATCAGTTCTTC.

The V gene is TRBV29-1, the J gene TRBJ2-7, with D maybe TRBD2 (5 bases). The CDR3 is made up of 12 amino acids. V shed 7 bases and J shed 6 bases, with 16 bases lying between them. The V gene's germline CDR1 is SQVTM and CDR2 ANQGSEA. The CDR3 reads CSAGFLGGEQYF. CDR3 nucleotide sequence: TGCAGCGCCGGATTCCTCGGAGGCGAGCAGTACTTC.

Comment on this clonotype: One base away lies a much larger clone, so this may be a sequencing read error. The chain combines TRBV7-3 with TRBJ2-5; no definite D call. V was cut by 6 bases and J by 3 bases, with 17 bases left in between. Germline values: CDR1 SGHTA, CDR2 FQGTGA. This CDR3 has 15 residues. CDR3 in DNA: TGTGCCAGCAGATTAGGTTTGTCGACCGAAGAGACCCAGTACTTC. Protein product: CASRLGLSTEETQYF.

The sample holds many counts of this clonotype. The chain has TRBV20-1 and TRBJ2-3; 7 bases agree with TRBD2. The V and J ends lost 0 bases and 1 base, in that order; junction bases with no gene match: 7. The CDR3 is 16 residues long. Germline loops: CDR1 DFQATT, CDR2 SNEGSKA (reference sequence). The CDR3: CSARDLGGSGTDTQYF. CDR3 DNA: TGCAGTGCTAGAGATCTCGGGGGGAGCGGCACAGATACGCAGTATTTT.

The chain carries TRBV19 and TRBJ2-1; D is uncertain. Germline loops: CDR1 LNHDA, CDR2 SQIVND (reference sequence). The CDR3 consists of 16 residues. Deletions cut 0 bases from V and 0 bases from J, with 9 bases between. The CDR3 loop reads CASSIDQASSYNEQFF. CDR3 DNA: TGTGCCAGTAGTATAGATCAGGCGAGCTCCTACAATGAGCAGTTCTTC. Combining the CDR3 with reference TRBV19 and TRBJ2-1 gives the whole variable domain DGGITQSPKYLFRKEGQNVTLSCEQNLNHDAMYWYRQDPGQGLRLIYYSQIVNDFQKGDIAEGYSVSREKKESFPLTVTSAQKNPTAFYLCASSIDQASSYNEQFFGPGTRLTVL.